This TCR beta chain was found in a study of blood T cell repertoires in COVID-19. This CDR3 has 11 amino acids. V was shortened by 5 bases and J by 7 bases, with 7 bases between the two germline ends. Germline lookup yields CDR1 SGHVS and CDR2 FQNEAQ. Sequenced by immunoSEQ multiplex PCR; TCRdb stores in-frame clones only, minus some. The table has approximately 240,000 clones, around 90% seen once. The chain carries TRBV7-8 and TRBJ2-3; possibly TRBD2 for D (5 bases). The receptor was derived from a woman aged 25-40 years with acute COVID-19. Sequencing was done on a sample of PBMCs or T cells enriched from blood (not recorded which). Written as DNA, the CDR3 is TGTGCCAGCAGCCCCGGGAATACGCAGTATTTT. It codes for CASSPGNTQYF.